The rows below give T cell receptor beta chains drawn from one sample of a study of blood T cell repertoires in COVID-19. Some clones are missing from TCRdb's copy, which holds only in-frame ones; the method was immunoSEQ multiplex PCR. In the table there are a few hundred thousand clones, roughly 90% of which are singletons. Material for sequencing was peripheral blood. The receptors were gathered from a woman aged 50 to 65 with active or convalescent COVID-19. Each CDR3 is given with its conserved first and last residue. The D gene is left open where the match is weak. Only some rows state a clone size, as once, few, many or a class for expanded clones.

d_call: -; v_call: TRBV2; clone_size: -; cdr3_length: 14; j_call: TRBJ1-2; cdr3_aa: CASSVLNESSGYTF; cdr3_nt: TGTGCCAGCAGTGTACTTAACGAATCGAGTGGCTACACCTTC
d_call: -; v_call: TRBV5-1; clone_size: -; cdr3_length: 14; j_call: TRBJ2-4; cdr3_aa: CASSLLGAQNIQYF; cdr3_nt: TGCGCCAGCAGCTTGCTGGGGGCCCAAAACATTCAGTACTTC
d_call: -; v_call: TRBV29-1; clone_size: few; cdr3_length: 13; j_call: TRBJ2-7; cdr3_aa: CSVVGAWGYEQYF; cdr3_nt: TGCAGCGTTGTAGGGGCATGGGGATACGAGCAGTACTTC
d_call: -; v_call: TRBV14; clone_size: once; cdr3_length: 14; j_call: TRBJ2-2; cdr3_aa: CASSQETSTGELFF; cdr3_nt: TGTGCCAGCAGCCAAGAAACAAGTACCGGGGAGCTGTTTTTT
d_call: -; v_call: TRBV15; clone_size: -; cdr3_length: 16; j_call: TRBJ2-5; cdr3_aa: CATSRLNREVAGTQYF; cdr3_nt: TGTGCCACCAGCAGACTTAACAGGGAAGTGGCTGGGACCCAGTACTTC
d_call: TRBD2; v_call: TRBV6-1; clone_size: -; cdr3_length: 16; j_call: TRBJ2-7; cdr3_aa: CASSDFGTSGGYEQYF; cdr3_nt: TGTGCCAGCAGTGATTTTGGGACTAGCGGGGGCTACGAGCAGTACTTC
d_call: TRBD1; v_call: TRBV9; clone_size: once; cdr3_length: 14; j_call: TRBJ2-1; cdr3_aa: CASSVVAGGHEQFF; cdr3_nt: TGTGCCAGCAGCGTAGTGGCAGGGGGCCATGAGCAGTTCTTC
d_call: TRBD1; v_call: TRBV7-2; clone_size: -; cdr3_length: 16; j_call: TRBJ1-3; cdr3_aa: CASSLYQGGSGNTIYF; cdr3_nt: TGTGCCAGCAGCCTATACCAGGGGGGCTCTGGAAACACCATATATTTT
d_call: TRBD2; v_call: TRBV10-2; clone_size: many; cdr3_length: 16; j_call: TRBJ2-7; cdr3_aa: CASSELGLAGSYEQYF; cdr3_nt: TGCGCCAGCAGTGAGCTGGGGCTAGCGGGGTCCTACGAGCAGTACTTC
d_call: -; v_call: TRBV10-3; clone_size: -; cdr3_length: 13; j_call: TRBJ1-1; cdr3_aa: CAIGGNLNTEAFF; cdr3_nt: TGTGCCATCGGGGGGAATTTGAACACTGAAGCTTTCTTT